The T cell receptor beta chain described here comes from a study of T cells in Graves' hyperthyroidism and ophthalmopathy. Looking at the study overall: The blood sample was taken at first diagnosis, before treatment began.

Recently diagnosed hyperthyroidism of less than 2 months' duration affected patients aged 18 to 65. This clonotype was counted ten times or more. The antigen is unknown. The CDR3 regions of TCR beta were amplified from RNA transcripts. When the TCR CDR3 underwent first-round RT-PCR, the HTBI primer set was used. Each CDR3 protein gets one entry after TCRdb re-called the multiplex PCR reads with MiXCR. Of approximately 420,000 distinct CDR3 sequences listed, approximately 13% are singletons. Germline assignment: CDR1 MDHEN and CDR2 SYDVKM. The ends lost 3 bases at V and 6 bases at J; junction bases unmatched: 8. The CDR3 spans 15 residues. Study results and limitations: Ophthalmopathy cases were set apart from stable hyperthyroidism by a 13 V-J model.

This TCR derives from a woman aged 18-29 years with Graves' hyperthyroidism. J is TRBJ1-5 and V is TRBV28, with 7 bases identical to TRBD1. Sequencing was performed on blood. CDR3 sequence (DNA): TGTGCCAGCAGTTTGGGAGACAGGGTTTTTCAGCCCCAGCATTTT. It codes for CASSLGDRVFQPQHF.